This T cell receptor beta chain was observed in a study of human T cells and chemical hapten exposure. This clonotype has ten or more counts. The antigen is not known. The authors' total RNA extraction used unfractionated whole blood. TCRdb fed the 5' RACE reads into MiXCR, producing one record per CDR3 protein. The sample carries 120,000 to 150,000 distinct CDR3 sequences, 4.1% recorded once. This CDR3 contains 15 residues. V was shortened by 5 bases and J by 8 bases, with 18 bases between the two germline ends. General observations from the study: Sensitization with DPC brought no change to TCRs above 1 in 1000 in frequency.

The chain recombines TRBV12-3 or TRBV12-4 with TRBJ1-4; TRBD1 might be the D (6 bases). This TCR came from a female donor in good health. This chain's CDR3 is CASSTDRGPGEKLFF. The CDR3 DNA reads TGTGCCAGCAGTACGGACAGAGGGCCTGGGGAAAAACTGTTTTTT.